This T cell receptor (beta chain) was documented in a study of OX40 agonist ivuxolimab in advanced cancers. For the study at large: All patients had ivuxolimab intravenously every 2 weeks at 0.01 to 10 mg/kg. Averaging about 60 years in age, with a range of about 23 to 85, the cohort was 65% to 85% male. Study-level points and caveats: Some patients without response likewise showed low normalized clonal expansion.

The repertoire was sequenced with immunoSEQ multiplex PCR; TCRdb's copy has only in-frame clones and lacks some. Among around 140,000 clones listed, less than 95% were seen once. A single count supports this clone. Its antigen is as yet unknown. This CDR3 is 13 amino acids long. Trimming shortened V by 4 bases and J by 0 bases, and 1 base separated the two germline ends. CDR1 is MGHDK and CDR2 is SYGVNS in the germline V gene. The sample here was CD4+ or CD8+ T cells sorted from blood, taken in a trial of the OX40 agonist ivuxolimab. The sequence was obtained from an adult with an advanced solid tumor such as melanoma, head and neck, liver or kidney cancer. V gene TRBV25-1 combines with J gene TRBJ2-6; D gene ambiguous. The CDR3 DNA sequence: TGTGCCAGCAGTGGCTCTGGGGCCAACGTCCTGACTTTC. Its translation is CASSGSGANVLTF. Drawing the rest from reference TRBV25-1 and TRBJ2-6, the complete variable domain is EADIYQTPRYLVIGTGKKITLECSQTMGHDKMYWYQQDPGMELHLIHYSYGVNSTEKGDLSSESTVSRIRTEHFPLTLESARPSHTSQYLCASSGSGANVLTFGAGSRLTVL.